The sequence of this T cell receptor beta chain was determined in a study of T cells after posttransplantation cyclophosphamide. The CDR3 has 22 amino acids. From germline, CDR1 is PRHDT and CDR2 FYEKMQ (reference sequence). Losses at the gene ends were 4 bases for V and 1 base for J; bases not matched to a gene: 21. Study-level points and caveats: Recipient CMV seropositivity and CMV reactivation strongly tracked TRB clonality. Tissue-infiltrating T cells from skin or gut overlapped little with blood T cells. Donor CD8+ memory clones often dominated recipient blood repertoires at later times.

This clone was observed a handful of times. Its matching antigen is unknown. Peripheral blood was collected from the related graft donor on the marrow donation day. Sequencing used immunoSEQ multiplex PCR; TCRdb keeps in-frame clones, though not all of them. The sample holds roughly 18,000 clones, 75% to 90% seen once. V is TRBV13 and J is TRBJ2-1; 11 nucleotides align to TRBD2. Sequenced material: memory CD4+ T cells sorted from blood. The receptor's source is a man younger than 40 in good health and a related stem cell transplant donor. The CDR3 coding sequence is TGTGCCAGCAGCTCGGCGTCACGAAAGTTAGCGGGGGGGTTCAGGTCCTACAATGAGCAGTTCTTC. Its protein is CASSSASRKLAGGFRSYNEQFF.